This T cell receptor (beta chain) was captured by sequencing in a study of blood T cell repertoires in COVID-19 (dated by TCRdb to the early 2020s). Background for the entire study: Collaborator samples came from the United States, Italy and Spain and covered acute and convalescent phases of COVID-19. The prospective study material was composed of cDNA or gDNA derived from T cells, B-cell-depleted T cells, or PBMCs. The dataset comprised deeply sampled blood TCRbeta repertoires from subjects exposed to, actively infected with, or recovered from COVID-19. The repertoires were made available in a free public database intended to serve as a resource for research on the immune response to SARS-CoV-2. The samples were drawn from two sources: the first 160 participants of the ongoing ImmuneRACE study, and 1,000 to 1,500 subjects contributed by 6 global collaborators. A de-identified subject ID, COVID-19 status, age in years and sex were almost always included in the sample metadata. Where available, HLA class I and class II types were obtained from metadata supplied by the sample provider rather than from assay-based typing. Findings and caveats that apply to the study as a whole: The amount of clinical and demographic metadata varied by source and participant and was provided uncurated.

A word on this clone: What antigen it recognizes has not been identified. No base qualities exist here, and no much larger clone lies one base off it.

One collaborating source in Seattle enrolled patients during active infection and followed them longitudinally through the course of disease. Whole blood was collected in K2EDTA tubes by collaborating institutions according to the institutions' own protocols. For TCRbeta analysis, collaborator samples were shipped as frozen whole blood, as isolated PBMCs, or as DNA extracted from either sample type. The CDR3 holds 14 amino acids from the cysteine to the phenylalanine. Just CDR3 DNA is preserved here, 42 bases in frame from base 1. The germline ends are 12 bases apart after V is trimmed by 4 bases and J by 4 bases. The germline V gene gives CDR1 as SNHLY and CDR2 as FYNNEI. The immunoSEQ Assay, a bias-controlled multiplex PCR, was used to amplify TCRbeta CDR3 regions from genomic DNA. In the source study's methods: Within the assay, amplification of reference gene primers was used to estimate how many nucleated cells each sample contained. Sequence reads were collapsed and filtered to measure the absolute abundance of every unique TCRbeta CDR3 rearrangement. Productive Simpson clonality was computed per sample as the square root of Simpson's diversity index over productive rearrangements. The table comes from immuneACCESS by way of TCRdb, which keeps in-frame sequences with V and J called. Part of the clones is missing from these tables; in studies checked, under half for an unresolved V gene and the rest for unknown reasons. V, J and clone size reflect that table, while D and trimming were determined from the DNA. The table for this sample lists fewer than 350,000 clones; 75% to 90% of them were counted only once. The top ten clones comprise under 15% of the sample.

The sample consisted of peripheral blood. The sequence was obtained from a woman aged 70-85 years with COVID-19, enrolled during active disease. This chain is built from TRBV2 and TRBJ2-3; TRBD1 could be the D gene, as 5 bases match. The nucleotide sequence reads as follows: TGTGCCAGCAGTGCTGGGGCCCCACCAGATACGCAGTATTTT. This codes for CASSAGAPPDTQYF.